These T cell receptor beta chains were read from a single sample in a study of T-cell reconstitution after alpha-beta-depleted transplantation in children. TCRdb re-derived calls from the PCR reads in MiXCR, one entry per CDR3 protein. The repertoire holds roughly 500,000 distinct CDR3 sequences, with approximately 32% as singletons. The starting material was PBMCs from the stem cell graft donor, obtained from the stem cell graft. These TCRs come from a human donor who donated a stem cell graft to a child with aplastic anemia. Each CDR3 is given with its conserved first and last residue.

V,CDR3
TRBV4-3,CASSQDLATSGETQYF
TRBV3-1,CASSQERIGVNTEAFF
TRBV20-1,CSARDPGGNYGYTF
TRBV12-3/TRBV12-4,CASRGPRAGELFF
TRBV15,CATADRGIGDTQYF
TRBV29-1,CSVGQGSYPGELFF
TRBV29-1,CSVEDRFREGSTDTQYF
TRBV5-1,CASSTGRGLRDTEAFF
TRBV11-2,CASSLRQGIPLQETQYF
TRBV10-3,CAISEPGVGYTF
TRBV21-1,CASSTDWGRGDTQYF
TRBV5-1,CASSPDGSSGVRTF
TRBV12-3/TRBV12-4,CASRGLGREQFF
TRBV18,CASSPPGHTNRPQHF
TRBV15,CATSRVSGTRRQFF
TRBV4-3,CASSQDPPDYSYNSPLHF
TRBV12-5,CASGLVIIGAHTEAFF
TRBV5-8,CASSLARTSGSYNEQFF
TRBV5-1,CASSLSPGTGGVRTGELFF
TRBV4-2,CASRQRGQSSYNEQFF
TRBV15,CATSTKRSSYEQYF
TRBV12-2,CASRLSSFVAARDTGTVNYGYTF
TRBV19,CASSIDRVSGELFF
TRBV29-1,CSIRGTGYTF
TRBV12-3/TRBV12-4,CASSYGQGGDEQYF
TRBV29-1,CSVEASGEYEQYF
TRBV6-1,CASTHRAGGGEQYF
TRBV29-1,CSVTRRSRPDTQYF
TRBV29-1,CSVEDFSHTDTQYF
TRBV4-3,CASSQSRGRYEQYF
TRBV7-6,CASSPRTGGDYGYTF
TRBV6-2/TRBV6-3,CASSYTKEGTQYF
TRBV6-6,CASAIYSYNEQFF
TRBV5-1,CASSLEVGLSGNTIYF
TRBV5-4,CASSRGSSGIYNEQFF
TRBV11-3,CASSFFAGGEQFF
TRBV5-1,CASSFPLAGDMDTQYF
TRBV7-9,CATTIEDKYYEQYF
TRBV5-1,CASSPWTGNTEVFF
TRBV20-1,CSARDRTGPSSGNTIYF
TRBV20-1,CSAIIAGVGNEQFF
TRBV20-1,CSAGDTQYF
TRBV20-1,CSADRGGGYVVTEAFF
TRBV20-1,CSARAGGVDTGELFF
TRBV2,CASSDLAGGQFF
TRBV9,CASSVSETNEDMNTEAFF
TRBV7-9,CASSLNRADLYGYTF
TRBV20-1,CSAGGHPDQPQHF
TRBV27,CASSFPSQENQYF
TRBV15,CATSRDIASETQYF
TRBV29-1,CSVRSVNDDTQYF
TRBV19,CASSDSTGTSAYLMYEQFF
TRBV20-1,CSASLPSNSYNEQFF
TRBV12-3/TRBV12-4,CASGWTEMNTEAFF
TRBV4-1,CASSHEVTGNTEAFF
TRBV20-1,CSARLPLTGELFF
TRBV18,CASSPRVKFNSPLHF